These 19 T cell receptor beta chains originate from one sample sequenced in a study of blood T cell repertoires in COVID-19. Some clones are missing from TCRdb's copy, which holds only in-frame ones; the method was immunoSEQ multiplex PCR. The sample lists roughly 190,000 clones; roughly 80% were seen once. Sequencing was done on a sample of peripheral blood. The receptors shown here come from a human donor with acute or convalescent COVID-19. The donor label of this sample is uncertain.

The gene calls are TRBV29-1 and TRBJ1-5; 12 bases match TRBD1. The CDR3 runs to 13 residues. The germline V gene has CDR1 SQVTM and CDR2 ANQGSEA. The V segment lost 6 bases and the J segment 5 bases; nucleotides outside the gene matches: 2. As DNA, the CDR3 is TGCAGCGTGGGACAGGGGGCCGATCAGCCCCAGCATTTT. This gives the protein CSVGQGADQPQHF.

The genes are TRBV4-1 and TRBJ2-5; 10 bases map to TRBD1. The V gene end was trimmed by 0 bases and the J gene end by 4 bases; junction bases not matched to a gene: 8. This CDR3 has 17 residues. The V gene's germline CDR1 is MGHRA and CDR2 YSYEKL. Written as DNA, the CDR3 is TGCGCCAGCAGCCAAGATCATGGGGGGGACAGGGGAGAGACCCAGTACTTC. This sequence encodes CASSQDHGGDRGETQYF.

The rearrangement joins TRBV11-2 to TRBJ1-2, with a weak D call TRBD1 (6 bases). The CDR3 runs to 15 residues. Trimming stripped 4 bases from V and 5 bases from J, with 17 bases between. CDR1 SGHAT and CDR2 FQNNGV come from the germline V gene. CDR3 nucleotides: TGTGCCAGCAGCTCCCTGAGGGGGTCCCTATATGGCTACACCTTC. It encodes CASSSLRGSLYGYTF.

The rearrangement uses TRBV6-1 and TRBJ1-4; 7 nucleotides align to TRBD1. With V trimmed by 3 bases and J by 4 bases, 8 bases remained unmatched. The CDR3 runs 16 residues. The germline V gene encodes CDR1 MNHNS and CDR2 SASEGT. The CDR3 coding sequence is TGTGCCAGCAGTGACCTCCGAGGGGGCAATAATGAAAAACTGTTTTTT. As protein: CASSDLRGGNNEKLFF.

V usage is TRBV6-6 and J usage is TRBJ2-1; 9 positions agree with TRBD2. The CDR3 contains 16 residues. Germline V gene data show CDR1 as MNHNY and CDR2 as SVGAGI (reference sequence). With 4 bases clipped from V and 2 bases from J, the junction kept 6 bases outside the gene matches. The CDR3 sequence: CASSSHTSGPYNEQFF. In nucleotides, the CDR3 is TGTGCCAGCAGTTCCCATACTAGCGGGCCCTACAATGAGCAGTTCTTC.

V is TRBV18 and J is TRBJ1-1; D remains ambiguous. Germline values: CDR1 KGHSH, CDR2 LQKENI. The CDR3 loop spans 13 amino acids. The V and J ends lost 3 bases and 5 bases respectively, with 10 bases between them. The chain's CDR3 is CASSPAGGTEAFF. DNA of the CDR3: TGTGCCAGCTCACCCGCCGGAGGGACTGAAGCTTTCTTT. Supplemented by reference TRBV18 and TRBJ1-1, the full variable domain reads NAGVMQNPRHLVRRRGQEARLRCSPMKGHSHVYWYRQLPEEGLKFMVYLQKENIIDESGMPKERFSAEFPKEGPSILRIQQVVRGDSAAYFCASSPAGGTEAFFGQGTRLTVV.

The rearrangement joins TRBV7-2 to TRBJ1-2; no reliable D call. The ends were cut back, 6 bases at V and 4 bases at J, with 12 bases in the middle. CDR1 is SGHTA and CDR2 is FQGNSA in the germline V gene. The CDR3 length is 13 residues. The CDR3 spells CASSFGVVYGYTF. The CDR3 DNA follows: TGTGCCAGCAGTTTCGGGGTCGTCTATGGCTACACCTTC.

The chain recombines TRBV27 with TRBJ2-2, with 12 bases matching TRBD1. Germline CDR1 is MNHEY and CDR2 is SMNVEV (reference sequence). The trim removed 7 bases at V and 1 base at J, leaving 7 bases unmatched. This CDR3 comprises 17 residues. The CDR3 DNA sequence: TGTGCCAGCAAGAAGGGACAGGGGGCGAAGAACACCGGGGAGCTGTTTTTT. Protein product: CASKKGQGAKNTGELFF.

This clone was observed a handful of times. This chain connects TRBV3-1 (or the pseudogene TRBV3-2) to TRBJ1-5; D might be TRBD1 (6 bases). This CDR3 region has 16 residues. Per the germline V gene, CDR1 is LGHDT and CDR2 is YNNKEL (reference sequence). With 1 base removed from V and 4 bases from J, the gap between germline ends came to 14 bases. This chain's CDR3 is CASSQGSTGTNQPQHF. The CDR3 DNA reads as TGTGCCAGCAGCCAAGGATCTACAGGGACGAATCAGCCCCAGCATTTT.

The chain employs TRBV30 and TRBJ1-2, with D possibly TRBD1 on 6 matching bases. V was trimmed by 2 bases and J by 0 bases, leaving 10 bases between them. The CDR3 has 14 residues. The germline gives CDR1 GTSNPN, CDR2 SVGIG (reference sequence). CDR3: CAWSLWTANYGYTF. CDR3 DNA sequence: TGTGCCTGGAGTCTCTGGACAGCTAACTATGGCTACACCTTC.

V gene TRBV6-8 combines with J gene TRBJ1-3, with TRBD1 matching over 10 bases. Trimming took 2 bases from V and 3 from J; bases not matched to a gene: 4. The CDR3 has 16 residues. The V gene's germline CDR1 is MNHGY and CDR2 SAAAGT. CDR3 amino acids: CASSYPGTGVGNTIYF. Here the CDR3 DNA reads TGTGCCAGCAGTTACCCCGGGACAGGGGTTGGAAACACCATATATTTT.

The chain couples TRBV6-1 to TRBJ2-3, with 8 bases matching TRBD1. The ends lost 2 bases at V and 8 bases at J; junction bases unmatched: 6. The V gene's germline CDR1 is MNHNS and CDR2 SASEGT. The length of the CDR3 is 14 residues. The CDR3 sequence: CASSEREQGVTQYF. DNA for the CDR3: TGTGCCAGCAGTGAACGCGAACAGGGGGTTACGCAGTATTTT.

This chain joins TRBV20-1 and TRBJ2-1; 10 bases line up with TRBD2. Trimming removed 3 bases from V and 6 bases from J; junction bases left unmatched: 14. Germline V gives CDR1 DFQATT, CDR2 SNEGSKA (reference sequence). This CDR3 contains 17 residues. The CDR3 DNA follows: TGCAGTGCTAGTCGGAGCGGGAGGGCCAAATGGACCAATGAGCAGTTCTTC. Translated: CSASRSGRAKWTNEQFF.

V and J are TRBV30 and TRBJ2-7; 7 bases align to TRBD1. The CDR3 extends over 15 amino acids. With 3 bases clipped from V and 4 bases from J, the junction kept 12 bases outside the gene matches. Germline V gives CDR1 GTSNPN, CDR2 SVGIG (reference sequence). The CDR3 coding sequence is TGTGCCTGGAGCGACAGGGTGGCCGGAGCGTACGAGCAGTACTTC. Its translation: CAWSDRVAGAYEQYF.

J is TRBJ1-4 and V is TRBV23-1, with 7 bases fitting TRBD1. TRBV23-1 qualifies as an ORF whose function is uncertain. This CDR3 contains 13 residues. The trim removed 7 bases at V and 6 bases at J, leaving 5 bases unmatched. The CDR3 DNA sequence: TGCGCCAGCACGGGCAGGGGGGATGAAAAACTGTTTTTT. Translated: CASTGRGDEKLFF.

This clone has only a few counts. The chain has TRBV14 and TRBJ2-1, with TRBD2 matching 8 bases. Germline CDR1 SGHDN, CDR2 FVKESK. The CDR3 loop spans 15 amino acids. J lost 3 bases, V lost 2 bases, and 3 bases had no gene match. CDR3 coding DNA: TGTGCCAGCAGCCAATTGGGACTAGGCTACAATGAGCAGTTCTTC. This gives the protein CASSQLGLGYNEQFF. Together with reference TRBV14 and TRBJ2-1, the CDR3 gives the full variable domain: EAGVTQFPSHSVIEKGQTVTLRCDPISGHDNLYWYRRVMGKEIKFLLHFVKESKQDESGMPNNRFLAERTGGTYSTLKVQPAELEDSGVYFCASSQLGLGYNEQFFGPGTRLTVL.

CDR3 nucleotides: TGTGCCAGCAGCCACTCTAGCGGCGACAATGAGCAGTTCTTC. As protein: CASSHSSGDNEQFF. The chain carries TRBV3-1 (or the pseudogene TRBV3-2) and TRBJ2-1; 7 bases fit TRBD2. This CDR3 is 14 amino acids long. With 3 bases clipped from V and 5 bases from J, the junction kept 4 bases outside the gene matches. CDR1 and CDR2 (germline): LGHDT, YNNKEL (reference sequence).

This clone came up once. The chain has TRBV6-5 and TRBJ1-6; 8 nucleotides line up with TRBD1. Per germline, CDR1 MNHEY and CDR2 SVGAGI. The CDR3 consists of 15 residues. V trimming: 6 bases; J trimming: 7 bases; junction bases outside the gene matches: 8. CDR3 sequence (DNA): TGTGCCAGCAGAATAGGACAGGGAGGCAATTCACCCCTCCACTTT. Translating it yields CASRIGQGGNSPLHF.

The chain recombines TRBV18 with TRBJ2-1; 10 nucleotides line up with TRBD2. The ends lost 6 bases at V and 5 bases at J; junction bases unmatched: 7. Germline V gene sequence: CDR1 KGHSH, CDR2 LQKENI. The CDR3 has 15 amino acids. Here the CDR3 DNA reads TGTGCCAGCTCGTCCGGGACTAGCGTCCACAATGAGCAGTTCTTC. Translation: CASSSGTSVHNEQFF.